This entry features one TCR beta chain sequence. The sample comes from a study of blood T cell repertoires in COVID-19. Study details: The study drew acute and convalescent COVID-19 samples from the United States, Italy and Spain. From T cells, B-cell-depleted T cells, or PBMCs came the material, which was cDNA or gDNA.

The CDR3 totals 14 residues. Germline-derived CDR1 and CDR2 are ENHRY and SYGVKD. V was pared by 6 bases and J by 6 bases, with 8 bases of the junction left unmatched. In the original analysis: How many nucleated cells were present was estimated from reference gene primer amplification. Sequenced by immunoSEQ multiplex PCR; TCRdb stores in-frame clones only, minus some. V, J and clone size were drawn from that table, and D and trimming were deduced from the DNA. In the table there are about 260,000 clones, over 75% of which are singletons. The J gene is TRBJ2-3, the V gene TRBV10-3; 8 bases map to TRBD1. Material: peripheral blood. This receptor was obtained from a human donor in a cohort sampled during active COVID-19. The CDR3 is CAISQTGAGDTQYF. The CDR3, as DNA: TGTGCCATCAGCCAGACAGGGGCCGGGGATACGCAGTATTTT.